The sequence of this TCR beta chain was determined in a study of liver allograft versus peripheral blood T cells. Study at large: Blood and transplanted-liver T cell receptor repertoires from recipients were compared.

From the reads, TCRdb called clonotypes with MiXCR, one entry per CDR3 protein. The sample includes about 9,500 distinct CDR3 sequences, around a sixth of them seen just once. Notes on the study in general: Within liver allografts, T cell receptor repertoires were reportedly different from those in peripheral blood.

This clonotype was seen repeatedly, ten times or more. Its antigen remains unidentified. Trimming removed 2 bases from V and 0 bases from J, with 8 bases in between. The CDR3 extends over 15 amino acids. Per germline, CDR1 KGHSH and CDR2 LQKENI. This clonotype originated in a human patient who had a liver transplant. A subset of T cells may come from the graft donor. The genes are TRBV18 and TRBJ1-5; D gene unclear. The CDR3 is CASSPIRDSNQPQHF. The CDR3 bases are TGTGCCAGCTCACCAATCCGAGATAGCAATCAGCCCCAGCATTTT.